These T cell receptor beta chains were read from a single sample in a study of blood T cells in healthy people across ages. Using its own MiXCR run on the 5' RACE reads, TCRdb lists one record per CDR3 protein. Of over a million distinct CDR3 sequences listed, roughly 43% are singletons. The sequenced sample consisted of blood. These TCRs come from a woman aged 18-35 years in good health. Both conserved end residues are part of each CDR3. Each record gives: CDR3 protein, CDR3 DNA, V gene, D gene, clone size, J gene. D genes are given only for firm matches. Size is stated for part of the rows, as once, few or many counts, or as a class when the clone is expanded.

CDR3aa: CSAPHGAMETQYF
CDR3nt: TGCAGTGCGCCTCACGGGGCTATGGAGACCCAGTACTTC
v_gene: TRBV20-1
d_gene: NA
abundance: NA
j_gene: TRBJ2-5

CDR3aa: CASSYAQGGIDEQFF
CDR3nt: TGTGCCAGCAGTTACGCGCAAGGGGGCATTGATGAGCAGTTCTTC
v_gene: TRBV6-2/TRBV6-3
d_gene: TRBD1
abundance: NA
j_gene: TRBJ2-1

CDR3aa: CASKNSGRGYEQYF
CDR3nt: TGTGCCAGCAAGAATAGCGGGAGAGGCTACGAGCAGTACTTC
v_gene: TRBV5-6
d_gene: TRBD2
abundance: NA
j_gene: TRBJ2-7

CDR3aa: CASSYSRLEQFF
CDR3nt: TGTGCCAGCAGTTACTCGCGGTTAGAGCAGTTCTTC
v_gene: TRBV6-2/TRBV6-3
d_gene: NA
abundance: few
j_gene: TRBJ2-1

CDR3aa: CATSDVGRGEETQYF
CDR3nt: TGTGCCACCAGTGATGTGGGAAGGGGCGAGGAGACCCAGTACTTC
v_gene: TRBV24-1
d_gene: NA
abundance: NA
j_gene: TRBJ2-5

CDR3aa: CASSLSGDENIQYF
CDR3nt: TGCGCCAGCAGCTTATCGGGAGATGAAAACATTCAGTACTTC
v_gene: TRBV5-1
d_gene: NA
abundance: NA
j_gene: TRBJ2-4

CDR3aa: CATGTSGGWEQYF
CDR3nt: TGTGCCACCGGGACTAGCGGGGGGTGGGAGCAGTACTTC
v_gene: TRBV6-5
d_gene: TRBD2
abundance: NA
j_gene: TRBJ2-7

CDR3aa: CASSLRGELAYEQYF
CDR3nt: TGTGCCAGCAGCTTACGAGGGGAATTGGCCTACGAGCAGTACTTC
v_gene: TRBV13
d_gene: NA
abundance: NA
j_gene: TRBJ2-7

CDR3aa: CASNSGDEKLFF
CDR3nt: TGTGCCAGCAACTCCGGAGATGAAAAACTGTTTTTT
v_gene: TRBV7-9
d_gene: NA
abundance: many
j_gene: TRBJ1-4

CDR3aa: CSGEGQGTYEQYF
CDR3nt: TGCAGCGGTGAAGGACAGGGTACCTACGAGCAGTACTTC
v_gene: TRBV29-1
d_gene: TRBD1
abundance: few
j_gene: TRBJ2-7

CDR3aa: CAASRGSQETQYF
CDR3nt: TGCGCCGCCTCCCGCGGGAGCCAAGAGACCCAGTACTTC
v_gene: TRBV5-1
d_gene: TRBD2
abundance: NA
j_gene: TRBJ2-5

CDR3aa: CASSLARYTEKLFF
CDR3nt: TGCGCCAGCAGCTTGGCCAGGTATACTGAAAAACTGTTTTTT
v_gene: TRBV5-1
d_gene: NA
abundance: NA
j_gene: TRBJ1-4

CDR3aa: CASSQETGGEKLFF
CDR3nt: TGCGCCAGCAGCCAAGAGACAGGGGGCGAAAAACTGTTTTTT
v_gene: TRBV4-1
d_gene: TRBD1
abundance: NA
j_gene: TRBJ1-4

CDR3aa: CASRVQGLSNYGYTF
CDR3nt: TGCGCCAGCAGAGTACAGGGACTTTCTAACTATGGCTACACCTTC
v_gene: TRBV10-1
d_gene: NA
abundance: few
j_gene: TRBJ1-2

CDR3aa: CSVEDPTETGEADTQYF
CDR3nt: TGCAGCGTTGAAGATCCAACCGAGACAGGGGAGGCAGATACGCAGTATTTT
v_gene: TRBV29-1
d_gene: TRBD1
abundance: NA
j_gene: TRBJ2-3

CDR3aa: CASSLAWSMETQYF
CDR3nt: TGTGCCAGCAGTTTAGCGTGGTCGATGGAGACCCAGTACTTC
v_gene: TRBV12-3/TRBV12-4
d_gene: NA
abundance: few
j_gene: TRBJ2-5

CDR3aa: CSATAGRILDTQYF
CDR3nt: TGCAGTGCTACCGCGGGCAGAATTCTAGATACGCAGTATTTT
v_gene: TRBV20-1
d_gene: NA
abundance: NA
j_gene: TRBJ2-3

CDR3aa: CATSDSIREAYNEQFF
CDR3nt: TGTGCCACCAGTGATTCTATCCGGGAGGCCTACAATGAGCAGTTCTTC
v_gene: TRBV24-1
d_gene: TRBD2
abundance: few
j_gene: TRBJ2-1

CDR3aa: CASSGGVAGHNEQFF
CDR3nt: TGTGCCAGCAGCGGGGGGGTAGCGGGACACAATGAGCAGTTCTTC
v_gene: TRBV11-3
d_gene: TRBD2
abundance: NA
j_gene: TRBJ2-1

CDR3aa: CASQSGRGYGYTF
CDR3nt: TGTGCCTCCCAATCGGGCAGGGGCTATGGCTACACCTTC
v_gene: TRBV25-1
d_gene: NA
abundance: few
j_gene: TRBJ1-2

CDR3aa: CASSDSPGVNEQYF
CDR3nt: TGTGCCAGCAGTGACTCGCCGGGGGTCAATGAGCAGTACTTC
v_gene: TRBV6-5
d_gene: NA
abundance: NA
j_gene: TRBJ2-5

CDR3aa: CASSRPGQVYEQYF
CDR3nt: TGTGCCAGCAGCAGACCGGGTCAGGTCTACGAGCAGTACTTC
v_gene: TRBV7-2
d_gene: NA
abundance: NA
j_gene: TRBJ2-7

CDR3aa: CASSQQAGTGLYNEQFF
CDR3nt: TGCGCCAGCAGCCAACAAGCCGGGACAGGGTTATACAATGAGCAGTTCTTC
v_gene: TRBV4-1
d_gene: TRBD1
abundance: NA
j_gene: TRBJ2-1

CDR3aa: CSASPSGATDTQYF
CDR3nt: TGCAGTGCTAGCCCTAGCGGGGCCACAGATACGCAGTATTTT
v_gene: TRBV20-1
d_gene: TRBD2
abundance: NA
j_gene: TRBJ2-3

CDR3aa: CAISGRGETQYF
CDR3nt: TGTGCCATCAGTGGGCGCGGAGAGACCCAGTACTTC
v_gene: TRBV10-3
d_gene: NA
abundance: NA
j_gene: TRBJ2-5

CDR3aa: CSVTRDRGKNIQYF
CDR3nt: TGCAGCGTAACAAGGGACAGGGGGAAGAACATTCAGTACTTC
v_gene: TRBV29-1
d_gene: TRBD1
abundance: NA
j_gene: TRBJ2-4

CDR3aa: CASSQRGRTLAYF
CDR3nt: TGTGCCAGCAGCCAAAGGGGACGAACCTTAGCGTACTTC
v_gene: TRBV3-1
d_gene: NA
abundance: few
j_gene: TRBJ2-7

CDR3aa: CASSSTGGHVAQYF
CDR3nt: TGTGCCAGCAGCTCGACAGGGGGACATGTGGCCCAGTACTTC
v_gene: TRBV7-2
d_gene: TRBD1
abundance: NA
j_gene: TRBJ2-7

CDR3aa: CSVEAGGPRYTQYF
CDR3nt: TGCAGCGTTGAAGCGGGAGGGCCTCGGTATACGCAGTATTTT
v_gene: TRBV29-1
d_gene: TRBD2
abundance: few
j_gene: TRBJ2-3

CDR3aa: CASGAAVEEETQYF
CDR3nt: TGTGCCAGCGGGGCAGCGGTTGAAGAAGAGACCCAGTACTTC
v_gene: TRBV12-3/TRBV12-4
d_gene: NA
abundance: NA
j_gene: TRBJ2-5

CDR3aa: CASSLDRGKYYGYTF
CDR3nt: TGTGCCAGCAGCTTGGATCGGGGAAAGTACTATGGCTACACCTTC
v_gene: TRBV5-5
d_gene: NA
abundance: NA
j_gene: TRBJ1-2

CDR3aa: CSASPGHKPPEQYF
CDR3nt: TGCAGTGCTAGTCCCGGACACAAGCCCCCAGAGCAGTACTTC
v_gene: TRBV20-1
d_gene: NA
abundance: NA
j_gene: TRBJ2-5

CDR3aa: CSARDERVGTDTQYF
CDR3nt: TGCAGTGCTAGAGATGAGAGGGTTGGCACAGATACGCAGTATTTT
v_gene: TRBV20-1
d_gene: NA
abundance: few
j_gene: TRBJ2-3

CDR3aa: CASSQDPFSYNEQFF
CDR3nt: TGCGCCAGCAGCCAAGACCCGTTCTCCTACAATGAGCAGTTCTTC
v_gene: TRBV4-3
d_gene: NA
abundance: few
j_gene: TRBJ2-1

CDR3aa: CASSYPRIGNEQYF
CDR3nt: TGTGCCAGCAGTTATCCTAGGATTGGGAATGAGCAGTACTTC
v_gene: TRBV6-2/TRBV6-3
d_gene: NA
abundance: NA
j_gene: TRBJ2-5

CDR3aa: CASSGRYNQPQHF
CDR3nt: TGTGCCAGCAGTGGGCGGTACAATCAGCCCCAGCATTTT
v_gene: TRBV6-2/TRBV6-3
d_gene: NA
abundance: NA
j_gene: TRBJ1-5

CDR3aa: CARWTVRSLGCEQYF
CDR3nt: TGTGCCAGATGGACAGTTAGGTCCCTAGGCTGCGAGCAGTACTTC
v_gene: TRBV21-1
d_gene: NA
abundance: NA
j_gene: TRBJ2-7

CDR3aa: CASRLGTSYSNQPQHF
CDR3nt: TGTGCCAGCAGACTTGGGACAAGTTATAGCAATCAGCCCCAGCATTTT
v_gene: TRBV28
d_gene: NA
abundance: once
j_gene: TRBJ1-5

CDR3aa: CASSLGTVFEAFF
CDR3nt: TGTGCCAGCAGCTTAGGGACAGTCTTTGAAGCTTTCTTT
v_gene: TRBV7-9
d_gene: NA
abundance: NA
j_gene: TRBJ1-1

CDR3aa: CASSFDGTYEQYF
CDR3nt: TGTGCCAGCAGTTTTGACGGGACCTACGAGCAGTACTTC
v_gene: TRBV27
d_gene: NA
abundance: few
j_gene: TRBJ2-7

CDR3aa: CASSVRVGAEAFF
CDR3nt: TGTGCCAGCAGCGTCCGCGTAGGCGCTGAAGCTTTCTTT
v_gene: TRBV7-2
d_gene: NA
abundance: NA
j_gene: TRBJ1-1